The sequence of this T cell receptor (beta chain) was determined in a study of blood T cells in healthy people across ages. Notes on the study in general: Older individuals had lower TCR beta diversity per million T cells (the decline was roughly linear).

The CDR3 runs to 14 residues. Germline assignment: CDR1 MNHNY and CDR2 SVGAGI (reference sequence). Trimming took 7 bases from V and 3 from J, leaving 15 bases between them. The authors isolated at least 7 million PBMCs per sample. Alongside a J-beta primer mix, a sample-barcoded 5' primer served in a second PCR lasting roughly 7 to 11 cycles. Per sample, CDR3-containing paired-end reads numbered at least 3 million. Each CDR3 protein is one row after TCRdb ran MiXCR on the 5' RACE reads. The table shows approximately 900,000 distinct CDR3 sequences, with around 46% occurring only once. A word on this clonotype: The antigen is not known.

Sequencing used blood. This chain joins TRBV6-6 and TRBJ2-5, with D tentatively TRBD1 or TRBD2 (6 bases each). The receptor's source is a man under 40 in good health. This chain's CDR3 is CASTPTGRKETQYF. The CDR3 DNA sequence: TGTGCCAGCACCCCTACAGGGAGGAAAGAGACCCAGTACTTC.